This entry describes one T cell receptor beta chain. The data stem from a study of control samples from healthy donors and cancer patients. Data came from immunoSEQ multiplex PCR; TCRdb stores just in-frame clones and leaves some out. The table has 130,000 to 150,000 clones, around 86% seen once. Sequences were obtained from blood. This sequence originates from a man aged 25-45 years in good health.

CDR3 protein: CASSEDRVTYEQYF. In DNA, the CDR3 is TGTGCCAGCAGTGAGGACAGGGTCACCTACGAGCAGTACTTC. The V call is TRBV2, the J call TRBJ2-7; TRBD1 aligns across 8 bases. The CDR3 loop spans 14 amino acids. After removal of 3 bases from V and 2 bases from J, the junction contained 3 bases not matched to a gene. Germline loops: CDR1 SNHLY, CDR2 FYNNEI.